A single sample gave rise to the 21 T cell receptor beta chains below, sequenced in a study of response to subunit inactivated influenza vaccine. TCRdb passed the RT-PCR reads through MiXCR, listing each CDR3 protein once. The sample shows under 200,000 distinct CDR3 sequences, approximately 11% of them seen only once. The material was CD8+ T cells sorted from PBMCs, obtained around 25 months after vaccination. The receptors come from a man in his fifties or sixties who received an inactivated influenza vaccine.

J is TRBJ2-1 and V is TRBV5-1, with 7 bases that match TRBD2. The junction had 4 bases not matched to a gene; V was cut back by 0 bases and J by 7 bases. Germline V gene data show CDR1 as SGHRS and CDR2 as YFSETQ. The CDR3 is made up of 14 amino acids. Here the CDR3 DNA reads TGCGCCAGCAGCTTGGGCGGGAGTGGAAATGAGCAGTTCTTC. It is translated as CASSLGGSGNEQFF.

This clonotype was seen at least ten times. The chain uses TRBV6-5 and TRBJ2-3, with a possible D match to TRBD2 (5 bases). Germline CDR1 MNHEY, CDR2 SVGAGI. Trimming cost V 5 bases and J 2 bases, with 14 bases left between them. The CDR3 contains 15 residues. CDR3 coding DNA: TGTGCCAGCAGTCAGAACGGACTCCTCACAGATACGCAGTATTTT. The encoded protein is CASSQNGLLTDTQYF.

As to this clonotype: A much larger clonotype is one base distant, so this may be a read error. The chain recombines TRBV29-1 with TRBJ1-4; D not resolved. V shed 4 bases and J shed 5 bases, with 8 bases lying between them. The germline V gene encodes CDR1 SQVTM and CDR2 ANQGSEA. This CDR3 is 12 amino acids long. The CDR3 sequence: CSVGVWNEKLFF. The DNA for the CDR3 is TGCAGCGTTGGGGTGTGGAATGAAAAACTGTTTTTT.

A single count supports this clonotype. The gene calls are TRBV6-1 and TRBJ2-1; 7 nucleotides line up with TRBD1. The germline gives CDR1 MNHNS, CDR2 SASEGT. V lost 7 bases to trimming and J lost 0 bases; unmatched junction nucleotides: 3. This CDR3 contains 14 residues. The CDR3 nucleotides are TGTGCCAGCAACCCAGGGGGCTCCTACAATGAGCAGTTCTTC. Translation gives CASNPGGSYNEQFF.

The chain links TRBV6-2 or TRBV6-3 to TRBJ1-1; D is undetermined. Trimming stripped 2 bases from V and 2 bases from J, with 9 bases between. CDR3 length: 14 amino acids. Germline V CDR1 and CDR2: MNHEY, SVGEGT. The CDR3 bases are TGTGCCAGCAGTTACGGGCGGTTTAACACTGAAGCTTTCTTT. Translation: CASSYGRFNTEAFF.

This chain uses TRBV29-1 with TRBJ2-3, with 8 bases lining up with TRBD2. Unmatched junction bases numbered 6, after V lost 4 bases and J lost 0 bases. Germline V lookup: CDR1 SQVTM, CDR2 ANQGSEA. The CDR3 runs 15 residues. The CDR3 reads CSVVGSGKSTDTQYF. The CDR3 DNA sequence: TGCAGCGTTGTTGGTAGCGGGAAAAGCACAGATACGCAGTATTTT.

The chain has TRBV5-5 and TRBJ1-1; D gene unclear. The CDR3 is 12 amino acids. V dropped 4 bases and J dropped 5 bases, with 9 bases sitting between them. Germline V gene lookup returns CDR1 SGHKS and CDR2 YYEKEE (reference sequence). The CDR3 DNA is TGTGCCAGCAGCGAAGATAGTACTGAAGCTTTCTTT. This translates into CASSEDSTEAFF.

This clonotype was picked up many times. This chain joins TRBV7-2 and TRBJ1-5; D might be TRBD1 (5 bases). The V gene's germline CDR1 is SGHTA and CDR2 FQGNSA. Trimming cost V 1 base and J 0 bases, with 7 bases left between them. The CDR3 is 15 residues long. CDR3 protein: CASSLEQGSNQPQHF. The CDR3 bases are TGTGCCAGCAGCTTAGAGCAGGGTAGCAATCAGCCCCAGCATTTT.

This clonotype showed up many times. V usage is TRBV27 and J usage is TRBJ2-3; D call uncertain. The CDR3 totals 13 residues. Germline V gene data show CDR1 as MNHEY and CDR2 as SMNVEV (reference sequence). Between the trimmed V and J ends, which lost 4 bases and 5 bases, there was a span of 10 bases. Here the CDR3 DNA reads TGTGCCAGCAGTTCAGCCCCTGGAGATACGCAGTATTTT. It encodes CASSSAPGDTQYF.

This clonotype was counted a few times. This chain links TRBV27 with TRBJ2-2; tentatively, D is TRBD1 (5 bases). Germline lookup yields CDR1 MNHEY and CDR2 SMNVEV (reference sequence). The CDR3 is 13 amino acids. V lost 7 bases and J 7 bases, leaving 13 bases between the germline ends. The DNA for the CDR3 is TGTGCCAGCATTGGGCAGGGTAACGGGGAGCTGTTTTTT. It yields the protein CASIGQGNGELFF.

On this clonotype itself: A much more abundant neighbour one base away suggests this may be a read error. The chain's CDR3 is CAGSFPGGFEQYF. In DNA, the CDR3 is TGTGCCGGCAGTTTCCCAGGGGGCTTCGAGCAGTACTTC. The chain recombines TRBV27 with TRBJ2-7; 8 nucleotides align to TRBD1. Germline-derived CDR1 and CDR2 are MNHEY and SMNVEV (reference sequence). CDR3 length: 13 amino acids.

The gene calls are TRBV2 and TRBJ2-3; D call uncertain. V was cut by 10 bases and J by 0 bases, with 11 bases left in between. The CDR3 sequence is 13 residues long. CDR1 SNHLY and CDR2 FYNNEI come from the germline V gene. The CDR3 nucleotides read TGTGCCATTTTGACTGCGAGCACAGATACGCAGTATTTT. This translates into CAILTASTDTQYF. Supplemented by reference TRBV2 and TRBJ2-3, the full variable domain reads EPEVTQTPSHQVTQMGQEVILRCVPISNHLYFYWYRQILGQKVEFLVSFYNNEISEKSEIFDDQFSVERPDGSNFTLKIRSTKLEDSAMYFCAILTASTDTQYFGPGTRLTVL.

This clonotype showed up just a few times. V gene TRBV20-1 combines with J gene TRBJ2-2, with 11 bases aligning to TRBD1. This CDR3 has 17 amino acids. V was pared by 0 bases and J by 2 bases, with 5 bases of the junction left unmatched. The germline gives CDR1 DFQATT, CDR2 SNEGSKA (reference sequence). CDR3 sequence: CSARDFGTGGNTGELFF. CDR3 sequence (DNA): TGCAGTGCTAGAGATTTCGGGACAGGGGGAAACACCGGGGAGCTGTTTTTT.

This clonotype was counted a few times. The DNA for the CDR3 is TGTGCCAGCCCCCAACCATTTACCTACGAGCAGTACTTC. Translating it yields CASPQPFTYEQYF. This rearrangement joins TRBV14 to TRBJ2-7; D gene unclear. The V gene's germline CDR1 is SGHDN and CDR2 FVKESK. Trimming took 8 bases from V and 2 from J, leaving 13 bases between them. CDR3 length: 13 amino acids.

There are a few counts of this clonotype. The rearrangement uses TRBV3-1 and TRBJ2-1; no definite D call. The CDR3 consists of 13 residues. CDR1 and CDR2 (germline): LGHDT, YNNKEL (reference sequence). Trimming stripped 0 bases from V and 8 bases from J, with 8 bases between. CDR3 nucleotides: TGTGCCAGCAGCCAAGATGAGTTGCATGAGCAGTTCTTC. Protein product: CASSQDELHEQFF.

V and J are TRBV4-1 and TRBJ1-1; the match to TRBD1 covers 10 bases. CDR3 length: 15 residues. Germline values: CDR1 MGHRA, CDR2 YSYEKL. After removal of 3 bases from V and 4 bases from J, the junction contained 5 bases not matched to a gene. CDR3 DNA: TGCGCCAGCAGCCACTTCTGGACAGGGGGCACTGAAGCTTTCTTT. Its protein is CASSHFWTGGTEAFF.

As concerns this clonotype: Given a much more abundant clone one base away, this may be a read error. This chain joins TRBV15 and TRBJ2-3; 9 nucleotides align to TRBD1. The CDR3 totals 15 residues. Germline loops: CDR1 LNHNV, CDR2 YYDKDF (reference sequence). The CDR3 DNA is TGTGCCACCGGCAGGGACAGGGCAGGCACAGATACGCAGTATTTT. As protein: CATGRDRAGTDTQYF.

This clonotype was counted between two and nine times. The CDR3 here is CASSLGASGGELFF. As DNA, the CDR3 is TGTGCCAGCAGCTTAGGGGCTAGTGGCGGGGAGCTGTTTTTT. The rearrangement links TRBV11-2 to TRBJ2-2; the D is unclear. The CDR3 length is 14 residues. Looked up from germline, CDR1 is SGHAT and CDR2 is FQNNGV. V lost 1 base and J lost 7, with 10 bases in between. The whole variable domain, filled in from reference TRBV11-2 and TRBJ2-2, reads EAGVAQSPRYKIIEKRQSVAFWCNPISGHATLYWYQQILGQGPKLLIQFQNNGVVDDSQLPKDRFSAERLKGVDSTLKIQPAKLEDSAVYLCASSLGASGGELFFGEGSRLTVL.

This clonotype was detected only a few times. The rearrangement uses TRBV20-1 and TRBJ2-1; possibly TRBD2 for D (6 bases). CDR1 is DFQATT, CDR2 SNEGSKA, per germline (reference sequence). The CDR3 is 12 amino acids. V shed 5 bases and J shed 7 bases, with 12 bases lying between them. Written as DNA, the CDR3 is TGCAGTGCTGGAGGTGGGGGGAATGAGCAGTTCTTC. It codes for CSAGGGGNEQFF.

This clonotype was counted at least ten times. This sequence joins TRBV12-3 or TRBV12-4 and TRBJ2-1, with unresolved D. With 5 bases removed from V and 0 bases from J, the gap between germline ends came to 20 bases. The CDR3 spans 18 residues. The CDR3 nucleotides are TGTGCCAGCAGTCCACCGGTTCTTAGCCAGAGCTCCTACAATGAGCAGTTCTTC. This codes for CASSPPVLSQSSYNEQFF.

V and J are TRBV4-3 and TRBJ2-5, with 8 bases lining up with TRBD2. Germline loops: CDR1 LGHNA, CDR2 YSLEER. The CDR3 totals 16 residues. V shed 4 bases and J 8 bases; nucleotides not matched to a gene: 15. Here the CDR3 reads CASSPVGGRPLITQYF. DNA for the CDR3: TGCGCCAGCAGCCCAGTGGGCGGGAGGCCCCTAATAACCCAGTACTTC.